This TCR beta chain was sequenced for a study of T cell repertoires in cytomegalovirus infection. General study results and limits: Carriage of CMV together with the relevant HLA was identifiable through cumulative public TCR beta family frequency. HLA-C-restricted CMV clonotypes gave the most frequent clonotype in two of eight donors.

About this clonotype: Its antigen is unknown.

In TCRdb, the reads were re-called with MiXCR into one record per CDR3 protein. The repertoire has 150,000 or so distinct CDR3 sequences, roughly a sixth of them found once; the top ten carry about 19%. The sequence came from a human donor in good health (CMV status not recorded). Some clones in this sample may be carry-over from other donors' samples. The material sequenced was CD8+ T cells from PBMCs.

CDR3 in DNA: TGTGCCAGCAGCTGGCCGGGACAAACCTACGAGCAGTACTTC. This codes for CASSWPGQTYEQYF. This sequence joins TRBV7-2 and TRBJ2-7, with D perhaps TRBD1 (6 bases). Germline-derived CDR1 and CDR2 are SGHTA and FQGNSA. The CDR3 totals 14 residues. The V and J ends lost 4 bases and 2 bases respectively, with 12 bases between them.